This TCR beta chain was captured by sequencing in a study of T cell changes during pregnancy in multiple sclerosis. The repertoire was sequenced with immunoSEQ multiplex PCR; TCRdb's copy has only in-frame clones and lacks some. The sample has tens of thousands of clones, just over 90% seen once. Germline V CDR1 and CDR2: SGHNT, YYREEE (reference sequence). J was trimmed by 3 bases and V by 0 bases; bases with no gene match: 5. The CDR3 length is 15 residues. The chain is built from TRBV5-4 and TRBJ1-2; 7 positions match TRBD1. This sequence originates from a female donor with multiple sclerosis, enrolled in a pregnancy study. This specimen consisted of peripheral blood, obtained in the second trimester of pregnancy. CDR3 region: CASSLVSTGHYGYTF. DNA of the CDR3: TGTGCCAGCAGCTTGGTATCGACAGGGCACTATGGCTACACCTTC. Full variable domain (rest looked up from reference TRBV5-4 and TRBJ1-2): ETGVTQSPTHLIKTRGQQVTLRCSSQSGHNTVSWYQQALGQGPQFIFQYYREEENGRGNFPPRFSGLQFPNYSSELNVNALELDDSALYLCASSLVSTGHYGYTFGSGTRLTVV.